This T cell receptor beta chain is from a study of CD8 T cells in ankylosing spondylitis. The CDR3 has 12 residues. Trimming shortened V by 5 bases and J by 3 bases, and 11 bases separated the two germline ends. The germline gives CDR1 SQVTM, CDR2 ANQGSEA. A single record per CDR3 protein comes from TCRdb applying MiXCR to the 5' RACE reads. Of about 400,000 distinct CDR3 sequences listed, more than 20% are singletons. The clonotype was recovered from a male donor with ankylosing spondylitis or in good health (not recorded which). The V and J genes are TRBV29-1 and TRBJ2-7; possible D gene TRBD1, 6 bases. The specimen was blood, either unsorted or a sorted T cell fraction (not recorded which). CDR3 DNA: TGCAGCGTTTTGGGCAGGGGCTACGAGCAGTACTTC. Amino acids: CSVLGRGYEQYF.